Ten or more counts support the clone carrying this TCR beta chain. Its specificity is unknown. This sample was included in a study of identical twins. The germline gives CDR1 SNHLY, CDR2 FYNNEI. Trimming removed 6 bases from V and 5 bases from J, with 16 bases in between. The CDR3 extends over 14 amino acids. TCRdb itself ran the 5' RACE reads through MiXCR, one entry per CDR3 protein. The data show hundreds of thousands of distinct CDR3 sequences, about 8.9% seen once. Study findings and constraints: The authors noted that invariant MAIT and iNKT cells could partly confound zero-insertion analyses.

These data were likewise used in another study, on yellow fever vaccine responses in identical twins.

The TCR sequence derives from a woman younger than 30 in good health. Specimen: memory (CD45RO+) T cells sorted from blood. J is TRBJ2-5 and V is TRBV2, with TRBD1 as a possible D gene (5 bases). CDR3 residues: CASRWKGAWETQYF. DNA for the CDR3: TGTGCCAGCAGGTGGAAAGGGGCGTGGGAGACCCAGTACTTC.